The clone carrying this T cell receptor beta chain was observed at least ten times. The antigen remains unidentified. TCRdb passed the RT-PCR reads through MiXCR, listing each CDR3 protein once. The data hold roughly 700,000 distinct CDR3 sequences, with around 13% observed a single time. This entry comes from a study of response to subunit inactivated influenza vaccine. The CDR3 consists of 11 residues. Trimming pared 10 bases from V and 8 bases from J, leaving 14 bases between. Germline loops: CDR1 SEHNR, CDR2 FQNEAQ (reference sequence). Findings and limits, study-wide: Each seasonal influenza vaccination, the authors suggested, recruits few new T cells.

Here the sequenced sample was PBMCs from blood, taken roughly 2 weeks before vaccination. The sequence came from a man in his fifties or sixties who received an inactivated influenza vaccine. The rearrangement links TRBV7-9 to TRBJ1-2; the D gene is possibly TRBD1 (6 bases). In DNA form, the CDR3 reads TGTGCCATCCAGACAGGAGAGGGCTACACCTTC. Protein: CAIQTGEGYTF.